The rows below give T cell receptor beta chains drawn from one sample of a study of regulatory T cells in long-lasting Graves disease. TCRdb used MiXCR to reprocess the multiplex PCR reads, holding one entry per CDR3 protein. The table lists hundreds of thousands of distinct CDR3 sequences, roughly 13% of them singletons. This same sample was also part of a study on T cells in Graves' hyperthyroidism and ophthalmopathy.

The starting material was peripheral blood mononuclear cells (PBMCs), obtained at new diagnosis, from a patient treated with antithyroid drugs. These receptors originate from a man aged 25 to 40 with Graves disease. Each CDR3 is given with its conserved first and last residue. A D gene is named only where the DNA matches it firmly. Size is omitted from some rows. Given values are once, few, many or a class for expanded clones.

D	size	V	J	CDR3	DNA
-	many	TRBV20-1	TRBJ1-2	CSAWHGMGAGYTF	TGCAGTGCCTGGCATGGGATGGGGGCTGGCTACACCTTC
-	many	TRBV27	TRBJ2-2	CASTTWVNRNTGELFF	TGTGCCAGCACCACATGGGTGAACAGGAACACCGGGGAGCTGTTTTTT
-	many	TRBV24-1	TRBJ2-5	CATSAGRDGLETQYF	TGTGCCACCAGTGCCGGCAGGGACGGATTAGAGACCCAGTACTTC
TRBD2	many	TRBV5-1	TRBJ2-1	CASGPPLAGVLDEQFF	TGCGCCTCCGGACCCCCACTAGCGGGAGTTTTAGATGAGCAGTTCTTC
TRBD2	many	TRBV20-1	TRBJ2-7	CSARDGRAAYEQYF	TGCAGTGCTAGAGACGGGAGGGCAGCCTACGAGCAGTACTTC
-	many	TRBV11-2	TRBJ1-4	CASSRGIGEKLFF	TGTGCCAGCAGCAGGGGGATTGGAGAAAAACTGTTTTTT
-	-	TRBV5-1	TRBJ1-6	CASRSGEGANSPLHF	TGCGCCAGCAGATCCGGGGAAGGGGCAAATTCACCCCTCCACTTT
-	few	TRBV19	TRBJ1-5	CASSIGGGLQHF	TGTGCCAGTAGTATAGGTGGGGGCCTACAGCATTTT
-	many	TRBV5-1	TRBJ2-1	CASSVGLVPYNEQFF	TGCGCCAGCAGCGTCGGGCTGGTCCCCTACAATGAGCAGTTCTTC
-	few	TRBV5-4	TRBJ2-2	CASSTSGARAGELFF	TGTGCCAGCAGTACATCAGGGGCAAGGGCCGGGGAGCTGTTTTTT
TRBD1	many	TRBV12-3/TRBV12-4	TRBJ2-1	CASSTAFSGGAQFF	TGTGCCAGCAGTACCGCCTTCTCAGGGGGCGCGCAGTTCTTC
-	many	TRBV20-1	TRBJ2-7	CSATGDKAYEQYF	TGCAGTGCAACGGGGGACAAAGCCTACGAGCAGTACTTC
-	many	TRBV7-6	TRBJ1-2	CASSLAAQAWGGYTF	TGTGCCAGCAGCTTAGCCGCTCAGGCCTGGGGAGGCTACACCTTC
TRBD2	few	TRBV13	TRBJ2-1	CATTPGLADNEQFF	TGTGCCACGACCCCGGGACTAGCGGACAATGAGCAGTTCTTC
-	many	TRBV7-2	TRBJ2-2	CASSPNRLNTGELFF	TGTGCCAGCAGCCCAAACCGACTGAACACCGGGGAGCTGTTTTTT
TRBD2	few	TRBV19	TRBJ2-1	CASSIGLAGVSAYREQFF	TGTGCCAGTAGTATAGGCCTAGCGGGAGTATCGGCTTACCGTGAGCAGTTCTTC
-	many	TRBV12-3/TRBV12-4	TRBJ1-1	CASTKGRSMNTEAFF	TGTGCCAGCACCAAAGGACGGAGTATGAACACTGAAGCTTTCTTT
-	-	TRBV7-2	TRBJ2-3	CASSLGNQPQYF	TGTGCCAGCAGCCTAGGGAATCAGCCCCAGTATTTT
-	few	TRBV27	TRBJ1-2	CASGVATRGYTF	TGTGCCAGCGGGGTAGCAACCCGGGGCTACACCTTC
-	many	TRBV5-1	TRBJ1-1	CASSLAARGETEAFF	TGCGCCAGCAGCTTGGCCGCCAGGGGAGAGACTGAAGCTTTCTTT
-	-	TRBV3-1	TRBJ2-7	CASSQEPTGPEQYF	TGTGCCAGCAGCCAAGAACCAACAGGGCCCGAGCAGTACTTC
-	many	TRBV6-1	TRBJ1-1	CASSGPVVFSGPVWDTEAFF	TGTGCCAGCAGTGGCCCGGTTGTTTTCTCAGGCCCCGTCTGGGACACTGAAGCTTTCTTT
-	-	TRBV6-1	TRBJ1-6	CASSEVRFGSPLHF	TGTGCCAGCAGTGAAGTCAGATTTGGCTCACCCCTCCACTTT
-	many	TRBV6-5	TRBJ2-7	CASSYARVAYEQYF	TGTGCCAGCAGTTACGCCCGGGTAGCCTACGAGCAGTACTTC
-	many	TRBV12-5	TRBJ2-5	CASGLRAGPRGETQYF	TGTGCTAGTGGTTTGAGGGCCGGGCCACGAGGGGAGACCCAGTACTTC
-	many	TRBV2	TRBJ1-2	CASSPAGGGPNYGYTF	TGTGCCAGCAGCCCAGCCGGGGGAGGGCCTAACTATGGCTACACCTTC
-	many	TRBV20-1	TRBJ2-7	CSARGRGRGNEQYF	TGCAGTGCTAGAGGACGGGGCAGGGGAAACGAGCAGTACTTC
TRBD2	-	TRBV7-2	TRBJ2-1	CASWGGGGEFF	TGTGCCTCCTGGGGGGGGGGGGGGGAATTCTTC
-	few	TRBV18	TRBJ1-4	CASSLHVLLNEKLFF	TGTGCCAGCTCACTCCACGTACTGCTTAATGAAAAACTGTTTTTT
-	-	TRBV4-1	TRBJ1-1	CASSQDATSRGTEAFF	TGCGCCAGCAGCCAAGACGCAACCTCTAGGGGCACTGAAGCTTTCTTT
TRBD2	many	TRBV14	TRBJ2-1	CASSRSSGSFGEQFF	TGTGCCAGCAGCCGTTCTAGCGGGAGTTTTGGTGAGCAGTTCTTC